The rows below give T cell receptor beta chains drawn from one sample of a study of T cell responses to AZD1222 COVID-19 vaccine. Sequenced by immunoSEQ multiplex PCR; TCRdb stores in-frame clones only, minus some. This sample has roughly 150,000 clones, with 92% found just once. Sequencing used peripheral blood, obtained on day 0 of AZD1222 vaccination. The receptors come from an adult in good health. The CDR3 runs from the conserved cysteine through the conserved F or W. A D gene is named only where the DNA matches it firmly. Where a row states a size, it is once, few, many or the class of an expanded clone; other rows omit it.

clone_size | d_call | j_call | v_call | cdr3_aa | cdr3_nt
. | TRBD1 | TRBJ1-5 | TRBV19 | CASSNRGYSNQPQHF | TGTGCCAGTAGTAACAGGGGATATAGCAATCAGCCCCAGCATTTT
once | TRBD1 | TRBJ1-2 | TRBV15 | CATSRDPGGGYTF | TGTGCCACCAGCAGAGATCCAGGGGGAGGCTACACCTTC
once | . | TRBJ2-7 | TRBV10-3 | CAISAGSRRSYEQYF | TGTGCCATCAGTGCAGGCAGCAGGCGGAGCTACGAGCAGTACTTC
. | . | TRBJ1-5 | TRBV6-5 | CASSPGSRNQPQHF | TGTGCCAGCAGTCCCGGGTCCAGAAATCAGCCCCAGCATTTT
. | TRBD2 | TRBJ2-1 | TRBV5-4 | CASSSPLAGGLREQFF | TGTGCCAGCAGCTCGCCACTAGCGGGGGGGCTCAGGGAGCAGTTCTTC
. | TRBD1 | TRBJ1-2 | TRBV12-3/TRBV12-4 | CASSPGTGREDTF | TGTGCCAGCAGCCCCGGGACAGGCCGAGAGGACACCTTC
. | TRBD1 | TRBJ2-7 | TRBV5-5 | CASSLVGQADEQYF | TGTGCCAGCAGCTTGGTTGGACAGGCGGATGAGCAGTACTTC
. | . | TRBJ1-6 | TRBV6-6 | CASSFQGTTGEPLHF | TGTGCCAGCAGTTTCCAGGGTACCACCGGGGAACCCCTCCACTTT
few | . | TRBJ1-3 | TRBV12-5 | CASGLDRTSGNTIYF | TGTGCTAGTGGCCTCGACAGGACCTCTGGAAACACCATATATTTT
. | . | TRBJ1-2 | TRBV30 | CAWSATGTGGYTF | TGTGCCTGGAGCGCAACCGGGACGGGAGGCTACACCTTC
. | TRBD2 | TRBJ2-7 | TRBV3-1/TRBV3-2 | CASSQWAGGRLGEQYF | TGTGCCAGCAGCCAATGGGCGGGCGGGAGACTGGGCGAGCAGTACTTC
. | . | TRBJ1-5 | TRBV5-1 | CASSLAGSEPQHF | TGCGCCAGCAGCTTGGCAGGATCTGAACCCCAGCATTTT
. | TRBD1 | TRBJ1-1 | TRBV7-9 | CASSLLGTANTEAFF | TGTGCCAGCAGCCTTTTAGGGACAGCTAACACTGAAGCTTTCTTT
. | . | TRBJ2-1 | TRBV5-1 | CASSFYGTITYNEQFF | TGCGCCAGCAGCTTTTACGGGACAATAACCTACAATGAGCAGTTCTTC
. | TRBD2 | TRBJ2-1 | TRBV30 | CAWKVVSLAGSYNEQFF | TGTGCCTGGAAGGTCGTTAGCTTAGCGGGATCTTACAATGAGCAGTTCTTC
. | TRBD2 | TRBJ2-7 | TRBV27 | CASSNSGGRAYEQYF | TGTGCCAGCAGCAACTCTGGGGGGAGGGCCTACGAGCAGTACTTC
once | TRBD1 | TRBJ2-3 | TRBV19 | CASSSRDRDGSRQYF | TGTGCCAGTAGTTCCCGGGACAGGGACGGGTCCAGGCAGTATTTT
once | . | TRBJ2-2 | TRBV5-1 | CASSLGPNTGELFF | TGCGCCAGCAGCTTGGGACCTAACACCGGGGAGCTGTTTTTT
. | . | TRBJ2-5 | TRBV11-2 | CASSLSRETQYF | TGTGCCAGCAGCTTATCGCGAGAGACCCAGTACTTC
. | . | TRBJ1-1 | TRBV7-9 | CASSSWTANTEAFF | TGTGCCAGCAGCTCCTGGACAGCGAACACTGAAGCTTTCTTT
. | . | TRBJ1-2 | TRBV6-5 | CASGGTYGYTF | TGTGCCAGCGGGGGGACTTATGGCTACACCTTC
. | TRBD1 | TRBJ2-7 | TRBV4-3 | CASSQVGGSDGYEQYF | TGCGCCAGCAGCCAAGTAGGGGGCTCCGACGGCTACGAGCAGTACTTC
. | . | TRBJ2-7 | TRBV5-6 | CASSLQRSYEQYF | TGTGCCAGCAGCTTACAGAGATCCTACGAGCAGTACTTC
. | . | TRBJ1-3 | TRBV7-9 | CASSLVRVTNSGNTIYF | TGTGCCAGCAGCTTAGTTAGGGTGACCAACTCTGGAAACACCATATATTTT